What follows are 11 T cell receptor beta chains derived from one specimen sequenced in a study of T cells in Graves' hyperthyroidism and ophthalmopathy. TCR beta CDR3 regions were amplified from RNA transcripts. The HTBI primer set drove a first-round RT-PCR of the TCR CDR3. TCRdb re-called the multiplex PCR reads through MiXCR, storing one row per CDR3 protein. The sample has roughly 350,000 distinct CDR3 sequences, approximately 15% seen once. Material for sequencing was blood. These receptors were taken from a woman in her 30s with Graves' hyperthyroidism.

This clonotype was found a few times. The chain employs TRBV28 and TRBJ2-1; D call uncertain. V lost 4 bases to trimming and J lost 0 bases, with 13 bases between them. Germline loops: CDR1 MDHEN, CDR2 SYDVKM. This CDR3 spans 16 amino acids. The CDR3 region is CASSSSTESSYNEQFF. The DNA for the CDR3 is TGTGCCAGCAGTTCCTCCACCGAGAGCTCCTACAATGAGCAGTTCTTC.

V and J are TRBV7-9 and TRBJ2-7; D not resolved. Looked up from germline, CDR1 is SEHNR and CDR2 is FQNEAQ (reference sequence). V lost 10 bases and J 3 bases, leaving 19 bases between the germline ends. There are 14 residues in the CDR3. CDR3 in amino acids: CAIQPVDRIYEQYF. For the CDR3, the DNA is TGTGCCATACAACCGGTTGACCGAATCTACGAGCAGTACTTC.

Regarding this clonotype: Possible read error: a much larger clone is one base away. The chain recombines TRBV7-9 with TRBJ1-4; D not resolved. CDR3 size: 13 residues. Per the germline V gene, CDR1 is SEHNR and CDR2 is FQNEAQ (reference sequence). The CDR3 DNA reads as TGTGCCAGCAGCCACTCAACCGGGGAAAAACTGGTTTTT. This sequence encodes CASSHSTGEKLVF.

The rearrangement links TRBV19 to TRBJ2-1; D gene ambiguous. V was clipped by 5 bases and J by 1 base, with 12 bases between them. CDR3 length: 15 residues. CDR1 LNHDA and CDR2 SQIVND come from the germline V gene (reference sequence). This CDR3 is CASSPAPSSYNEQFF. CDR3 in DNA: TGTGCCAGTAGTCCAGCCCCCTCGTCCTACAATGAGCAGTTCTTC.

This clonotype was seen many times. Here the CDR3 DNA reads TGTGCCAGCAGTCAGTCTACCTTTTCTAGGAGGACGGTGAATGAGCAGTTCTTC. It translates to CASSQSTFSRRTVNEQFF. The genes are TRBV6-2 or TRBV6-3 and TRBJ2-1; D might be TRBD2 (5 bases). This CDR3 contains 18 residues. Germline loops: CDR1 MNHEY, CDR2 SVGEGT. Deletions cut 5 bases from V and 7 bases from J, with 27 bases between.

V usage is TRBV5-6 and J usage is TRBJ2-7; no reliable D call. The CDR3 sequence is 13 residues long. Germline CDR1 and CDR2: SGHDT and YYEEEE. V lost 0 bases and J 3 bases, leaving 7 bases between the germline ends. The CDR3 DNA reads TGTGCCAGCAGCTTGGCCGTGGTCTACGAGCAGTACTTC. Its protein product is CASSLAVVYEQYF.

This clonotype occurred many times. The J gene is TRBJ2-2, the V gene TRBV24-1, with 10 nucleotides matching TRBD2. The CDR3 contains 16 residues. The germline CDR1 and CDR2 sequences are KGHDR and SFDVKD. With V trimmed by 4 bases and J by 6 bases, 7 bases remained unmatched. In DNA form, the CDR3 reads TGTGCCACCAGTGACTCTAGCGGGAGTGCGTCCGGGGAGCTGTTTTTT. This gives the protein CATSDSSGSASGELFF.

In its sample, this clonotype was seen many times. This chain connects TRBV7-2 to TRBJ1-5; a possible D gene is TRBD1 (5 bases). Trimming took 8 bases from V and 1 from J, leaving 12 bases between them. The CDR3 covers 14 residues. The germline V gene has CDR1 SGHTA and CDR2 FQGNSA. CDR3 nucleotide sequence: TGTGCCAGCGGGGGGGGACGGAGCAATCAGCCCCAGCATTTT. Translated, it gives CASGGGRSNQPQHF.

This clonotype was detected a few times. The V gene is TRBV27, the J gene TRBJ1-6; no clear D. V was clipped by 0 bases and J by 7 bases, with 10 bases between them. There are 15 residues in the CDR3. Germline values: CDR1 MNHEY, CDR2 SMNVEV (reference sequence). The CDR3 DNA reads TGTGCCAGCAGTTTATCGGAGGCGGGGAATTCACCCCTCCACTTT. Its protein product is CASSLSEAGNSPLHF.

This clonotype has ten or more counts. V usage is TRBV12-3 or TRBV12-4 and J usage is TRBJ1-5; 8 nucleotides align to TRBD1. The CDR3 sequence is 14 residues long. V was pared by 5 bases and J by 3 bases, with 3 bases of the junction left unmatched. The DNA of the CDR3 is TGTGCCAGCAGTAGACAGGGGACCAATCAGCCCCAGCATTTT. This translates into CASSRQGTNQPQHF.

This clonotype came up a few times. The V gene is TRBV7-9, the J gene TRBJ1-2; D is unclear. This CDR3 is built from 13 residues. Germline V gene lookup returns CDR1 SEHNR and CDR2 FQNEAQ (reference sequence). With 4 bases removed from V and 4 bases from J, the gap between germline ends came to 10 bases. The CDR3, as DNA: TGTGCCAGCAGCTCCGGCAGCCCCTATGGCTACACCTTC. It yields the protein CASSSGSPYGYTF.